These 11 T cell receptor beta chains were sequenced from one sample in a study of shared clonotypes between healthy human individuals. Assay: immunoSEQ multiplex PCR; the TCRdb copy retains only in-frame clones and omits some. This table has about 1.5 million clones, 96% appearing once. Sequenced input: naive CD4+ T cells sorted from blood. As for subset: CD45RA+ positively selected. Every receptor here comes from a man aged 30-40 years in good health.

This clone was found once. This sequence joins TRBV20-1 and TRBJ2-7; 7 bases fit TRBD2. Unmatched junction bases numbered 5, after V lost 6 bases and J lost 6 bases. The CDR3 extends over 11 amino acids. The germline V gene encodes CDR1 DFQATT and CDR2 SNEGSKA (reference sequence). The CDR3 coding sequence is TGCAGTGCAAGACTAGCCTTCGAGCAGTACTTC. Amino acid sequence: CSARLAFEQYF.

The J gene is TRBJ2-1, the V gene TRBV28; TRBD1 agrees at 9 bases. After removal of 8 bases from V and 3 bases from J, the junction contained 8 bases not matched to a gene. Germline loops: CDR1 MDHEN, CDR2 SYDVKM. The CDR3 extends over 15 amino acids. For the CDR3, the DNA is TGTGCCAGCGGAGGAGACAGGGGGGACTACAATGAGCAGTTCTTC. Its protein is CASGGDRGDYNEQFF. The entire variable domain, with the rest obtained from reference TRBV28 and TRBJ2-1, is as follows: DVKVTQSSRYLVKRTGEKVFLECVQDMDHENMFWYRQDPGLGLRLIYFSYDVKMKEKGDIPEGYSVSREKKERFSLILESASTNQTSMYLCASGGDRGDYNEQFFGPGTRLTVL.

This chain links TRBV30 with TRBJ1-1, with 8 bases aligning to TRBD1. The CDR3 extends over 15 amino acids. The germline gives CDR1 GTSNPN, CDR2 SVGIG (reference sequence). CDR3 coding DNA: TGTGCTACCGACAGGGGAAAGTTTCCGAGCACTGAAGCTTTCTTT. It codes for CATDRGKFPSTEAFF.

This chain connects TRBV18 to TRBJ2-7; D is ambiguous. V was pared by 2 bases and J by 2 bases, with 7 bases between. This CDR3 is built from 13 residues. Germline V gene lookup returns CDR1 KGHSH and CDR2 LQKENI. The CDR3 here is CASSPLGPYEQYF. CDR3 DNA: TGTGCCAGCTCACCATTAGGCCCCTACGAGCAGTACTTC.

The chain has TRBV19 and TRBJ2-7; D is uncertain. Germline V gene sequence: CDR1 LNHDA, CDR2 SQIVND (reference sequence). Trimming stripped 6 bases from V and 5 bases from J, with 8 bases between. This CDR3 comprises 11 residues. CDR3 in DNA: TGTGCCAGTAGCCCTTGGGACGAGCAGTACTTC. As protein: CASSPWDEQYF. Full variable domain (outside the CDR3, taken from reference TRBV19 and TRBJ2-7): DGGITQSPKYLFRKEGQNVTLSCEQNLNHDAMYWYRQDPGQGLRLIYYSQIVNDFQKGDIAEGYSVSREKKESFPLTVTSAQKNPTAFYLCASSPWDEQYFGPGTRLTVT.

The chain couples TRBV7-2 to TRBJ2-7; TRBD2 is a possible D gene (5 bases). The germline V gene has CDR1 SGHTA and CDR2 FQGNSA. CDR3 length: 15 residues. Trimming stripped 1 base from V and 5 bases from J, with 15 bases between. In nucleotides, the CDR3 is TGTGCCAGCAGCTTAGGAGGGAGTCTCCAAAACGAGCAGTACTTC. Translated, it gives CASSLGGSLQNEQYF.

The V call is TRBV28, the J call TRBJ2-1; 11 bases agree with TRBD2. The V gene's germline CDR1 is MDHEN and CDR2 SYDVKM. Trimming cost V 5 bases and J 9 bases; bases outside gene matches: 12. There are 16 residues in the CDR3. CDR3 nucleotides: TGTGCCAGCAGTCCTAGGATGGGACTAGCGGATCGTGAGCAGTTCTTC. This codes for CASSPRMGLADREQFF.

The CDR3 sequence is CASSLSGVDNQPQHF. The CDR3 nucleotides are TGCGCCAGCAGCTTGTCGGGGGTAGACAATCAGCCCCAGCATTTT. The rearrangement links TRBV5-1 to TRBJ1-5; D may be TRBD1 (5 bases). Trimming removed 1 base at V and 3 bases at J, with 11 bases between. CDR1 is SGHRS and CDR2 is YFSETQ in the germline V gene. The CDR3 sequence is 15 residues long.

The V call is TRBV6-6, the J call TRBJ2-1; maybe TRBD2 (7 bases). V was shortened by 6 bases and J by 4 bases, with 19 bases between the two germline ends. Germline V gene sequence: CDR1 MNHNY, CDR2 SVGAGI (reference sequence). This CDR3 is built from 16 residues. DNA for the CDR3: TGTGCCAGCAGAGACGGGGGGCAGGGGATGTACAATGAGCAGTTCTTC. Its protein is CASRDGGQGMYNEQFF.

The chain carries TRBV11-2 and TRBJ2-5, with a weak D call TRBD1 (6 bases). V lost 2 bases, J lost 7 bases, and 20 bases lay in between. The germline gives CDR1 SGHAT, CDR2 FQNNGV. The CDR3 totals 16 residues. The CDR3 spells CASSLLASGAAWTQYF. The CDR3 DNA reads as TGTGCCAGCAGCTTATTGGCTTCAGGGGCAGCTTGGACCCAGTACTTC. Combining the CDR3 with reference TRBV11-2 and TRBJ2-5 gives the whole variable domain EAGVAQSPRYKIIEKRQSVAFWCNPISGHATLYWYQQILGQGPKLLIQFQNNGVVDDSQLPKDRFSAERLKGVDSTLKIQPAKLEDSAVYLCASSLLASGAAWTQYFGPGTRLLVL.

V gene TRBV29-1 combines with J gene TRBJ1-1; the D is unclear. CDR1 is SQVTM, CDR2 ANQGSEA, per germline. Between the trimmed V and J ends, which lost 3 bases and 1 base, there was a span of 18 bases. The CDR3 has 16 amino acids. The CDR3 DNA follows: TGCAGCGTTGAGTATTTAATCGGCCGAAAGAACACTGAAGCTTTCTTT. This translates into CSVEYLIGRKNTEAFF.